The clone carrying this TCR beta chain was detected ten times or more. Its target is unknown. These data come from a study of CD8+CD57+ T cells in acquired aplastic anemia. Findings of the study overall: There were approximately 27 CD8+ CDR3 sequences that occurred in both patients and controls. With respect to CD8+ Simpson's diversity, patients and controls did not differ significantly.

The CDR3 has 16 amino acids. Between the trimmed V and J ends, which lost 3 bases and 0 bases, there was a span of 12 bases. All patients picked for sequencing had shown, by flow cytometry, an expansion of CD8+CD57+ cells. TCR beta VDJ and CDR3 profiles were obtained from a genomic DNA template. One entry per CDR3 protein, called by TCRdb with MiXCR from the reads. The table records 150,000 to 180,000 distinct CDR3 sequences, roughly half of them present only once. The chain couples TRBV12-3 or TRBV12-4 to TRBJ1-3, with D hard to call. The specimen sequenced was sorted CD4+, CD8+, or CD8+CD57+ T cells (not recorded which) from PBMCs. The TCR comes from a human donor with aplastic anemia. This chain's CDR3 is CASSLVEFSSGNTIYF. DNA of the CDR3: TGTGCCAGCAGTTTGGTTGAGTTTAGCTCTGGAAACACCATATATTTT.